This T cell receptor beta chain was retrieved from a study of CD8 T cells in ankylosing spondylitis. Between the trimmed V and J ends, which lost 5 bases and 8 bases, there was a span of 11 bases. From germline, CDR1 is SEHNR and CDR2 FQNEAQ (reference sequence). The CDR3 totals 12 residues. Making the TCR beta libraries involved quantitative 5'-RACE with molecular barcodes. TCRdb processed the 5' RACE reads anew with MiXCR; each CDR3 protein has one entry. Of 250,000 to 300,000 distinct CDR3 sequences in the sample, 15% to 25% were seen once. This sequence joins TRBV7-9 and TRBJ2-3; no clear D. The sequence was collected from a male donor with ankylosing spondylitis or in good health (not recorded which). The specimen was blood, either unsorted or a sorted T cell fraction (not recorded which). The CDR3 loop is CASSPLQITQYF. For the CDR3, the DNA is TGTGCCAGCAGCCCCTTACAGATTACGCAGTATTTT.